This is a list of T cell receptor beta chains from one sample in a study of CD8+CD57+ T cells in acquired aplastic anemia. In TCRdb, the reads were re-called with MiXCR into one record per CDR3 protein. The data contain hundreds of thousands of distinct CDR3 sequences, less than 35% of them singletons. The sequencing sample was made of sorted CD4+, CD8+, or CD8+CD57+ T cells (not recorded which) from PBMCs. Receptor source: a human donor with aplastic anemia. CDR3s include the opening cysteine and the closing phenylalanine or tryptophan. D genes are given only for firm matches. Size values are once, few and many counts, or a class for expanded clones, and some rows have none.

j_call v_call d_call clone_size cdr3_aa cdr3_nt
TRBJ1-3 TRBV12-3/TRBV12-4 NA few CASCLSGNTIYF TGTGCCAGCTGCTTATCTGGAAACACCATATATTTT
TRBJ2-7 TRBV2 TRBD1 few CASSTHRGYEQYF TGTGCCAGCAGTACCCACAGGGGTTACGAGCAGTACTTC
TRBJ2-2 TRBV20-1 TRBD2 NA CSASLASGTNTGELFF TGCAGTGCTAGTTTGGCTAGCGGGACGAACACCGGGGAGCTGTTTTTT
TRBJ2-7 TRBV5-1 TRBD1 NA CASSWDRGHSYEQYF TGCGCCAGCAGCTGGGACAGGGGGCACTCCTACGAGCAGTACTTC
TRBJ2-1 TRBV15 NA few CATSRSPRDEQFF TGTGCCACCAGCAGATCCCCCCGGGATGAGCAGTTCTTC
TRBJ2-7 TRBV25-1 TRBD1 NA CASSHTGGKWYEQYF TGTGCCAGCAGCCATACAGGGGGCAAATGGTACGAGCAGTACTTC
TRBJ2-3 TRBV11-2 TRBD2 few CASSPLTSGGPPTDTQYF TGTGCCAGCAGCCCCTTGACTAGCGGGGGGCCTCCTACAGATACGCAGTATTTT
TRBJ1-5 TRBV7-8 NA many CASSPQMGVQPQHF TGTGCCAGCAGCCCACAGATGGGTGTGCAGCCCCAGCATTTT
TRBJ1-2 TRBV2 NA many CASIHPDSANYGYTF TGTGCCAGCATCCATCCGGATTCAGCCAACTATGGCTACACCTTC
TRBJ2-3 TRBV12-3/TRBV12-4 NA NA CASSFEGSTDTQYF TGTGCCAGCAGTTTTGAGGGTAGCACAGATACGCAGTATTTT
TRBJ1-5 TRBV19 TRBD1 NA CASSTWTGPYNQPQHF TGTGCCAGTAGTACATGGACAGGGCCTTACAATCAGCCCCAGCATTTT
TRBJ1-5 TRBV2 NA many CASSGAGVNQPQHF TGTGCCAGCAGTGGCGCAGGGGTCAATCAGCCCCAGCATTTT
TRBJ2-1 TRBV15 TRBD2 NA CATSRDSAGGVYNEQFF TGTGCCACCAGCAGAGATTCAGCGGGAGGGGTTTACAATGAGCAGTTCTTC
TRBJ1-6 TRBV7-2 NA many CASSLRDIHNSPLHF TGTGCCAGCAGCCTAAGGGACATACATAATTCACCCCTCCACTTT
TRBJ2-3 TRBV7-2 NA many CASSPSLGDTQYF TGTGCCAGCAGCCCCAGCCTTGGGGATACGCAGTATTTT
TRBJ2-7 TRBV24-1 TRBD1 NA CATSGQDRGYEQYF TGTGCCACCAGTGGTCAGGACAGGGGTTACGAGCAGTACTTC
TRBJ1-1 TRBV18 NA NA CASSPVRPNTEAFF TGTGCCAGCTCACCAGTCAGACCGAACACTGAAGCTTTCTTT
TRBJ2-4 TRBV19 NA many CASSIGAKNIQYF TGTGCCAGTAGTATCGGAGCCAAAAACATTCAGTACTTC
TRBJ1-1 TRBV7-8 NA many CASSETERNTEAFF TGTGCCAGCAGCGAGACAGAGAGGAACACTGAAGCTTTCTTT
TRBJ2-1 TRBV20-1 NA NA CSANDWNEQLF TGCAGTGCTAATGATTGGAATGAGCAGCTCTTC
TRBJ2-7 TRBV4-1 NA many CASSQGDSYEQYF TGCGCCAGCAGCCAAGGGGACTCCTACGAGCAGTACTTC
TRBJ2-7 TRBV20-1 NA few CSARERIPQGHYYEQYF TGCAGTGCTAGAGAACGAATCCCCCAAGGGCACTACTACGAGCAGTACTTC
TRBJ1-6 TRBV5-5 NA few CASSTTLPANSPLHF TGTGCCAGCAGCACAACCCTTCCTGCGAATTCACCCCTCCACTTT
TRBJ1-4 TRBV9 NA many CASSGGRGAEKLFF TGTGCCAGCAGCGGGGGGCGAGGAGCTGAAAAACTGTTTTTT
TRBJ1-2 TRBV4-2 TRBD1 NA CASSQEGDSLTYGYTF TGTGCCAGCAGCCAAGAGGGGGACAGTTTGACCTATGGCTACACCTTC
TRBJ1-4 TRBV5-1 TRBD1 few CASSLQGEEKLFF TGCGCCAGCAGCTTACAGGGGGAAGAAAAACTGTTTTTT
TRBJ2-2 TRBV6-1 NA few CASRRSLNTGELFF TGTGCCAGCAGGCGTAGCTTGAACACCGGGGAGCTGTTTTTT
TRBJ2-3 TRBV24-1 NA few CAIQGATSGTTDTQYF TGTGCCATACAGGGGGCCACTAGCGGGACTACAGATACGCAGTATTTT
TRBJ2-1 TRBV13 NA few CASSLVGGAANSYNEQFF TGTGCCAGCAGCTTGGTGGGGGGGGCAGCAAACTCCTACAATGAGCAGTTCTTC
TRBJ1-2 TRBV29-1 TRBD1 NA CSVGTGPAYTF TGCAGCGTCGGGACAGGGCCGGCCTACACCTTC
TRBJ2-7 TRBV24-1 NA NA CATRGAGSYEQYF TGTGCCACCAGAGGAGCAGGCTCCTACGAGCAGTACTTC
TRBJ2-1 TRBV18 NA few CASSPPSQRNEQFF TGTGCCAGCTCACCACCGTCTCAGAGGAATGAGCAGTTCTTC
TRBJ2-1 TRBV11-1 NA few CASSQNRFPYNEQFF TGTGCCAGCAGCCAGAACAGGTTCCCCTACAATGAGCAGTTCTTC
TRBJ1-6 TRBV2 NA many CASSDLETGNSPLHF TGTGCCAGCAGTGACTTGGAGACGGGGAATTCACCCCTCCACTTT
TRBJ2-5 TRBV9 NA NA CASSPPSVRETQYF TGTGCCAGCAGCCCCCCTAGCGTTCGGGAGACCCAGTACTTC
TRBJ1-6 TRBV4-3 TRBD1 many CASSQPRTGNNSPLHF TGCGCCAGCAGCCAGCCCAGGACAGGGAACAATTCACCCCTCCACTTT
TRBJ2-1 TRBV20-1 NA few CSARDFSASSYNEQFF TGCAGTGCTAGAGATTTTAGCGCTAGCTCCTACAATGAGCAGTTCTTC
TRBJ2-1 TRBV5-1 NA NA CASSLSVQGFNEQFF TGCGCCAGCAGCTTGTCAGTGCAGGGGTTCAATGAGCAGTTCTTC
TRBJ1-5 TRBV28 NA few CASRSTDQPQHF TGTGCCAGCAGATCGACAGATCAGCCCCAGCATTTT
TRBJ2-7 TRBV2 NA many CASLSSYEQYF TGTGCCAGCTTGAGCTCCTACGAGCAGTACTTC
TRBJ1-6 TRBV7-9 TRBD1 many CASSKDRGPYSPLHF TGTGCCAGCAGCAAGGACAGGGGGCCTTATTCACCCCTCCACTTT
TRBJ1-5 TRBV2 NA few CASSLGQIGSQPQHF TGTGCCAGCTCACTAGGTCAGATTGGGAGTCAGCCCCAGCATTTT
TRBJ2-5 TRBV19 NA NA CAWSRQASETQYF TGTGCCTGGAGTCGGCAGGCCTCAGAGACCCAGTACTTC
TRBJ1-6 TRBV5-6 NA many CASSLASGHSDSPLHF TGTGCCAGCAGCCTTGCTTCGGGACATTCAGATTCACCCCTCCACTTT
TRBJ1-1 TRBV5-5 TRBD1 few CASSLESQGVNTEAFF TGTGCCAGCAGCTTGGAGAGCCAGGGGGTGAACACTGAAGCTTTCTTT
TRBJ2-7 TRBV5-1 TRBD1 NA CASSTGAGGFYEQYF TGCGCCAGCAGCACCGGGGCAGGGGGCTTCTACGAGCAGTACTTC
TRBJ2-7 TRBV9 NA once CASSVGALSSYEQYF TGTGCCAGCAGCGTAGGAGCATTAAGCTCCTACGAGCAGTACTTC
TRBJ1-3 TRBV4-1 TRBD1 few CASSRGQTSGNTIYF TGCGCCAGCAGTCGGGGACAGACCTCTGGAAACACCATATATTTT
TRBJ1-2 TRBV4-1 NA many CASRYQGLSNYGYTF TGCGCCAGCAGATACCAGGGTTTGTCCAACTATGGCTACACCTTC
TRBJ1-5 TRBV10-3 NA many CAISGVLGGGQPQHF TGTGCCATCAGTGGGGTATTGGGGGGGGGCCAGCCCCAGCATTTT
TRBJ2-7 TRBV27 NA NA CASSFFGGYEQYF TGTGCCAGCAGTTTCTTCGGAGGATACGAGCAGTACTTC
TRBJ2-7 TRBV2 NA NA CASSSGVVSYEQYF TGTGCCAGCAGTTCGGGGGTGGTCTCCTACGAGCAGTACTTC
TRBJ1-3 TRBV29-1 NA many CSVESAAGNTIYF TGCAGCGTTGAATCGGCAGCTGGAAACACCATATATTTT
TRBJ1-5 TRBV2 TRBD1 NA CASSAGTGKPQHF TGTGCCAGCAGTGCCGGGACAGGGAAGCCCCAGCATTTT